Listed below are T cell receptor beta chains from one sample, sequenced in a study of low-dose radiotherapy and immunotherapy resistance in tumors. Via MiXCR, TCRdb re-called the reads, giving one row per CDR3 protein. This table has around 80,000 distinct CDR3 sequences, 17% appearing once. The specimen was PBMCs, collected after low-dose radiotherapy plus immunotherapy. The receptors here all came from a male donor with prostate cancer. CDR3s leave out the opening cysteine and the closing phenylalanine or tryptophan. A D gene is named only where the DNA matches it firmly.

length | V | D | CDR3
10 | TRBV10-3 | NA | AISSFENEQF
13 | TRBV7-2 | NA | ASSFSGTPTGELF
14 | TRBV4-2 | TRBD2 | ASSQDRREDSYEQY
11 | TRBV5-1 | NA | ASSRDSTYGYT
11 | TRBV27 | NA | ASSDPGRGFQF
13 | TRBV7-8 | NA | ASSFHPGDYNEQF
14 | TRBV9 | NA | ASSVARGTSYNEQF
13 | TRBV7-2 | NA | ASSQSGPLGETQY
12 | TRBV11-3 | NA | ASSSGHWDQPQH
13 | TRBV28 | NA | ASTSGPSVRETQY
13 | TRBV5-4 | TRBD1 | ASSSYRGSPYEQY
14 | TRBV6-2/TRBV6-3 | TRBD1 | ASMPGWAGGKTEAF
11 | TRBV20-1 | NA | SARDGSRETQY
9 | TRBV29-1 | NA | SVEENYGYT
13 | TRBV9 | TRBD1 | ASSPRQGAVGELF
12 | TRBV7-2 | TRBD1 | ASSWGQGYQPQH
13 | TRBV6-1 | NA | ASSEAGTSGYEQY
13 | TRBV20-1 | TRBD2 | SARGGGRGIDTQY
12 | TRBV6-6 | NA | ASSQRQGLYEQY
10 | TRBV29-1 | NA | SVGASNQPQH